The 2 T cell receptor beta chains below were found in one sample sequenced in a study of identical twins. TCRdb called the 5' RACE reads again in MiXCR, with one record for every CDR3 protein. The sample includes 750,000 to 950,000 distinct CDR3 sequences, 9% to 15% of them seen just once. This same sample was also part of a study on yellow fever vaccine responses in identical twins.

The specimen sequenced was PBMCs. These receptors originate from a woman aged 18-29 years in good health.

This clonotype turned up a few times. The chain couples TRBV7-2 to TRBJ2-3; 9 bases map to TRBD2. V lost 0 bases, J lost 0 bases, and 16 bases stayed unmatched. The CDR3 spans 21 residues. Germline V gene sequence: CDR1 SGHTA, CDR2 FQGNSA. CDR3 amino acids: CASSLARRVAGARSSTDTQYF. The CDR3, as DNA: TGTGCCAGCAGCTTAGCGCGGAGGGTAGCGGGGGCCCGAAGCAGCACAGATACGCAGTATTTT.

The sample holds a few counts of this clonotype. The chain links TRBV12-3 or TRBV12-4 to TRBJ2-7; 9 bases align to TRBD1. With V trimmed by 3 bases and J by 4 bases, 7 bases remained unmatched. CDR3 length: 15 residues. The CDR3 region has the DNA TGTGCCAGCAGTTTTTCCGGGACAGGGCAGTACGAGCAGTACGTC. Amino acids: CASSFSGTGQYEQYV.